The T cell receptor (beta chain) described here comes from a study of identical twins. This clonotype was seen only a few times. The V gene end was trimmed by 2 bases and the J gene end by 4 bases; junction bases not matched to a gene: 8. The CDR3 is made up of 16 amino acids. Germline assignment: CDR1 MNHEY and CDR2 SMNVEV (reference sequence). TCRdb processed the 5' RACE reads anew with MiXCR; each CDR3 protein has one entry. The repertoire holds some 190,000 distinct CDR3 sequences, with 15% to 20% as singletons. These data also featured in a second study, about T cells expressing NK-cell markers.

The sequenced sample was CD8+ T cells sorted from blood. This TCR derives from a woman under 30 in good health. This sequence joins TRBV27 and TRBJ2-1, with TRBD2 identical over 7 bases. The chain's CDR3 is CASSLMAAGAYNEQFF. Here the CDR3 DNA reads TGTGCCAGCAGTTTAATGGCTGCGGGAGCATACAATGAGCAGTTCTTC.